Listed below are T cell receptor beta chains from one sample, sequenced in a study of T cell changes during pregnancy in multiple sclerosis. Sequencing used immunoSEQ multiplex PCR; TCRdb keeps in-frame clones, though not all of them. Seen here are roughly 97,000 clones, just over 90% observed once, and the top ten hold under 0.85%. The sample in question was peripheral blood, obtained in the second trimester of pregnancy. These receptors all come from a female donor in good health, enrolled as a control in a pregnancy study. Both conserved end residues are part of each CDR3. D genes are given only for firm matches. Rows may omit the clone size; those that give it use once, few, many or a size class.

NA	NA	TRBV2	TRBJ2-2	CASSPSEGTGELFF	TGTGCCAGCAGTCCAAGCGAGGGAACCGGGGAGCTGTTTTTT
NA	NA	TRBV19	TRBJ1-1	CASKLGGLAEAFF	TGTGCCAGTAAATTGGGGGGGCTCGCTGAAGCTTTCTTT
NA	NA	TRBV19	TRBJ1-2	CASSIRGSNYGYTF	TGTGCCAGTAGTATACGTGGCAGTAACTATGGCTACACCTTC
TRBD1	NA	TRBV19	TRBJ2-1	CATRGDRGYNEQFF	TGTGCCACCAGGGGGGACAGGGGTTACAATGAGCAGTTCTTC
NA	NA	TRBV25-1	TRBJ2-7	CASSFRKQGGSYEQYF	TGTGCCAGCAGCTTTAGAAAACAGGGAGGGTCCTACGAGCAGTACTTC
NA	NA	TRBV5-6	TRBJ2-7	CASSSPDSLTFYEQYF	TGTGCCAGCAGCTCCCCGGACAGCCTCACTTTCTACGAGCAGTACTTC
TRBD1	NA	TRBV7-2	TRBJ1-2	CASSLGQGARANYGYTF	TGTGCCAGCAGCTTAGGACAGGGGGCTCGGGCTAACTATGGCTACACCTTC
TRBD1	NA	TRBV7-2	TRBJ2-7	CASSPTGTGEYEQYF	TGTGCCAGCAGCCCCACCGGGACAGGGGAGTACGAGCAGTACTTC
NA	few	TRBV6-1	TRBJ1-2	CAQREEGDYGYTF	TGTGCCCAACGGGAGGAAGGGGACTATGGCTACACCTTC
TRBD1	NA	TRBV18	TRBJ1-3	CASSPRGQEGYGNTIYF	TGTGCCAGCTCACCGAGGGGGCAGGAAGGATATGGAAACACCATATATTTT
NA	once	TRBV30	TRBJ2-7	CAWSRDFTGEQYF	TGTGCCTGGAGTCGGGACTTCACGGGCGAGCAGTACTTC
TRBD1	NA	TRBV7-9	TRBJ1-1	CASSLGRGSSSNTEAFF	TGTGCCAGCAGCTTGGGCAGGGGGTCATCGTCGAACACTGAAGCTTTCTTT
NA	NA	TRBV7-9	TRBJ2-1	CASSLGGLYEQFF	TGTGCCAGCAGCTTAGGGGGGCTCTATGAGCAGTTCTTC
NA	few	TRBV7-6	TRBJ1-5	CASSTQENQPQHF	TGTGCCAGCAGCACCCAGGAAAATCAGCCCCAGCATTTT
TRBD1	NA	TRBV5-4	TRBJ1-2	CASSERTGVGYTF	TGTGCCAGCAGCGAAAGGACAGGGGTCGGCTACACCTTC
NA	NA	TRBV9	TRBJ1-1	CASSVGEGLMNTEAFF	TGTGCCAGCAGCGTAGGGGAGGGGCTAATGAACACTGAAGCTTTCTTT